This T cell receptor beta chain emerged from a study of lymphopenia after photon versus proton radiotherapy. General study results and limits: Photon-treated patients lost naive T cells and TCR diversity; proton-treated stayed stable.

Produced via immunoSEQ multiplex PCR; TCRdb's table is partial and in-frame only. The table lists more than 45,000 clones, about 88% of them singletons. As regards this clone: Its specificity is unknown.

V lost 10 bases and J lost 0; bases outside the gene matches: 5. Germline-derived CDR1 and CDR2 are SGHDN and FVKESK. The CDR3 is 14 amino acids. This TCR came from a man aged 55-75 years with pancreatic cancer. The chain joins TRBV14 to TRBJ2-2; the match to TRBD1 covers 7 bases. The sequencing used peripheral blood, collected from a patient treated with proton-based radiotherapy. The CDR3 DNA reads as TGTGCCACGCGCAGGGGGACGAACACCGGGGAGCTGTTTTTT. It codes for CATRRGTNTGELFF.